The clone carrying this T cell receptor (beta chain) was recorded a few times. Antigen specificity is unknown. These data belong to a study of response to subunit inactivated influenza vaccine. The study, taken as a whole, reports: Authors suggested few new T cells are recruited by each seasonal influenza vaccination.

TCRdb re-called the RT-PCR reads with MiXCR, one entry per CDR3 protein. The sample yields about 570,000 distinct CDR3 sequences, around 11% seen once. Germline V gives CDR1 SQVTM, CDR2 ANQGSEA. With 7 bases removed from V and 2 bases from J, the gap between germline ends came to 11 bases. The CDR3 is made up of 12 amino acids. This TCR was recovered from a man aged 45 to 65 who received an inactivated influenza vaccine. The chain combines TRBV29-1 with TRBJ1-1; TRBD1 might be the D (5 bases). Specimen: PBMCs from blood, collected on the day of vaccination. CDR3 protein: CSAIQGNTEAFF. The DNA for the CDR3 is TGCAGCGCAATTCAGGGAAACACTGAAGCTTTCTTT. The whole variable domain, remainder taken from reference TRBV29-1 and TRBJ1-1, is SAVISQKPSRDICQRGTSLTIQCQVDSQVTMMFWYRQQPGQSLTLIATANQGSEATYESGFVIDKFPISRPNLTFSTLTVSNMSPEDSSIYLCSAIQGNTEAFFGQGTRLTVV.